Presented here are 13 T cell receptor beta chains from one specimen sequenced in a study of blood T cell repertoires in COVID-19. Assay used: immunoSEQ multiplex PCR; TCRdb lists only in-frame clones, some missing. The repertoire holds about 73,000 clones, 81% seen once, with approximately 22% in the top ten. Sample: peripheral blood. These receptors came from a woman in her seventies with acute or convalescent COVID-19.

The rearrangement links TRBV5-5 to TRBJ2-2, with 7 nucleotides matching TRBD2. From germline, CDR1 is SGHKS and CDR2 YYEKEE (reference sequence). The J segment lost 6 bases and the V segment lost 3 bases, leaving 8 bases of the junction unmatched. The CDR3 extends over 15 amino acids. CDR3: CASSSGGGSAGELFF. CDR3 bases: TGTGCCAGCAGCTCTGGCGGGGGATCGGCCGGGGAGCTGTTTTTT.

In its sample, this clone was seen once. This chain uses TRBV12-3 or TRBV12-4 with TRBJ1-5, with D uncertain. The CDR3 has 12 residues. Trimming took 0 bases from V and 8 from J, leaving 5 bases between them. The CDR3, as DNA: TGTGCCAGCAGTTTAGCGGAGGAGCCCCAGCATTTT. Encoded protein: CASSLAEEPQHF.

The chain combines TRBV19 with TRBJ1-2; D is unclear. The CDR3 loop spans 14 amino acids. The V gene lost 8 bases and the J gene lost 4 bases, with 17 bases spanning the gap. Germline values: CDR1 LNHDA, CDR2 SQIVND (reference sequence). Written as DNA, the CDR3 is TGTGCCAGTTACAGCTGGTCGAAAATCTATGGCTACACCTTC. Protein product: CASYSWSKIYGYTF. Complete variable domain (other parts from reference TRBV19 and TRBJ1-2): DGGITQSPKYLFRKEGQNVTLSCEQNLNHDAMYWYRQDPGQGLRLIYYSQIVNDFQKGDIAEGYSVSREKKESFPLTVTSAQKNPTAFYLCASYSWSKIYGYTFGSGTRLTVV.

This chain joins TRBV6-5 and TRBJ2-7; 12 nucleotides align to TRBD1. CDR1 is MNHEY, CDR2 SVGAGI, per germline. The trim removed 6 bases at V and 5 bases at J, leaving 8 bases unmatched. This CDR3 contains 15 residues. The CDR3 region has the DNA TGTGCCAGCAGAGCAACCGGGACAGGGGGCGACGAGCAGTACTTC. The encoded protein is CASRATGTGGDEQYF.

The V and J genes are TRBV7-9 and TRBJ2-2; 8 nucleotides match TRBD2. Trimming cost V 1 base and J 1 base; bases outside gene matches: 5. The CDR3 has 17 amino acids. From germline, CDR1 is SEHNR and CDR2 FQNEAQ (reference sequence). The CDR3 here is CASSLVAGGLNTGELFF. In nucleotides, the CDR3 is TGTGCCAGCAGCTTAGTGGCGGGAGGCCTGAACACCGGGGAGCTGTTTTTT. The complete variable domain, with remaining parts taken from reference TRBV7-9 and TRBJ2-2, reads DTGVSQNPRHKITKRGQNVTFRCDPISEHNRLYWYRQTLGQGPEFLTYFQNEAQLEKSRLLSDRFSAERPKGSFSTLEIQRTEQGDSAMYLCASSLVAGGLNTGELFFGEGSRLTVL.

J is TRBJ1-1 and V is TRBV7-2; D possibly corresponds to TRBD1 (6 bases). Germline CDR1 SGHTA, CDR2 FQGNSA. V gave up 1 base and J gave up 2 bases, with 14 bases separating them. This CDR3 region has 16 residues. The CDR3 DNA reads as TGTGCCAGCAGCTTAGGGTGGGGGGGCGAAAACACTGAAGCTTTCTTT. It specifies CASSLGWGGENTEAFF.

CDR3 nucleotides: TGTGCCAGCACGGTCGGTTATCAGCCCCAGCATTTT. Translation: CASTVGYQPQHF. The rearrangement links TRBV6-6 to TRBJ1-5; D is undetermined. The germline V gene has CDR1 MNHNY and CDR2 SVGAGI (reference sequence). CDR3 length: 12 residues. V gave up 7 bases and J gave up 5 bases, with 9 bases separating them.

The CDR3 spells CASSYTGGHYGYTF. CDR3 bases: TGTGCCAGCAGCTATACAGGGGGTCACTATGGCTACACCTTC. The V call is TRBV11-2, the J call TRBJ1-2, with 8 positions matching TRBD1. The germline CDR1 and CDR2 sequences are SGHAT and FQNNGV. J lost 3 bases, V lost 4 bases, and 4 bases had no gene match. This CDR3 is built from 14 residues.

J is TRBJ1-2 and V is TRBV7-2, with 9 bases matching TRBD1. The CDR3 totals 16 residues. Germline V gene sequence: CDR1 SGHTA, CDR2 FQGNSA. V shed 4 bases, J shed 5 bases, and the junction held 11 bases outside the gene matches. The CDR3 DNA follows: TGTGCCAGCAGCTCGCTAGGCGGGACAGGGAATTATGGCTACACCTTC. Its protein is CASSSLGGTGNYGYTF.

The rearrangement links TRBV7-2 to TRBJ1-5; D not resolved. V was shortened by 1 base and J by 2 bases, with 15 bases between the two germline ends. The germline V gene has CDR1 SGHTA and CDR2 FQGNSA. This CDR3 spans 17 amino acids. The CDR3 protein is CASSLERHSGGNQPQHF. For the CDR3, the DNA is TGTGCCAGCAGCTTAGAAAGGCACTCGGGAGGCAATCAGCCCCAGCATTTT.

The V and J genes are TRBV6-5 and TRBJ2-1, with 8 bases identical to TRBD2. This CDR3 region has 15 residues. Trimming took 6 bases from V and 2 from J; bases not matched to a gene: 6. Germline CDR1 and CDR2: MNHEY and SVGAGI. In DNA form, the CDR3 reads TGTGCCAGCAGGGAGACTAGCGAGCCCTACAATGAGCAGTTCTTC. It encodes CASRETSEPYNEQFF.

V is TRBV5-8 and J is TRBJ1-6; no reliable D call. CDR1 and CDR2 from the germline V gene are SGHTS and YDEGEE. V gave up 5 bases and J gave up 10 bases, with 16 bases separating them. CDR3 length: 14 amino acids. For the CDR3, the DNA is TGTGCCAGCAGGCCCTGGCGGTTACGGTCACCCCTCCACTTT. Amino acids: CASRPWRLRSPLHF.

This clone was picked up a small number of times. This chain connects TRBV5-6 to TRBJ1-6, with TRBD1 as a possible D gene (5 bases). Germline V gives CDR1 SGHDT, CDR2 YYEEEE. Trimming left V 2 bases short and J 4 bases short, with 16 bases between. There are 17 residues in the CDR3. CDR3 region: CASSFGTDLRYNSPLHF. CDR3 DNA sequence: TGTGCCAGCAGCTTTGGGACTGACCTTCGTTATAATTCACCCCTCCACTTT.